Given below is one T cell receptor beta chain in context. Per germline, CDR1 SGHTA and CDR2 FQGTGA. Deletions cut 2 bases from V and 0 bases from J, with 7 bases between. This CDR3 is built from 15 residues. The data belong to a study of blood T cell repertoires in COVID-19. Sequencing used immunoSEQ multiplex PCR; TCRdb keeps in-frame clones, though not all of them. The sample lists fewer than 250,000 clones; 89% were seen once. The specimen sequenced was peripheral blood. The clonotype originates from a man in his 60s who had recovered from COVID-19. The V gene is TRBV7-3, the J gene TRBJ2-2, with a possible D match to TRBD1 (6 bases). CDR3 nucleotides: TGTGCCAGCAGCTTAGGGGGCTCGAACACCGGGGAGCTGTTTTTT. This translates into CASSLGGSNTGELFF.